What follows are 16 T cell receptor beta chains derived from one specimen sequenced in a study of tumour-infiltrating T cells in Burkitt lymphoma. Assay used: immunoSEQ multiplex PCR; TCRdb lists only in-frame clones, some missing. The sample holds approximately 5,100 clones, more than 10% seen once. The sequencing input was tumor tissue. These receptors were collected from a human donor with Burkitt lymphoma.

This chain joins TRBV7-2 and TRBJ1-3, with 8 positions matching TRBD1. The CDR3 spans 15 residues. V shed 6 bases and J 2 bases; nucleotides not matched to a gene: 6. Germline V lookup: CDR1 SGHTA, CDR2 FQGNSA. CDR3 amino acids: CASSHLQGAGNTIYF. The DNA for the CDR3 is TGTGCCAGCAGTCACCTACAGGGGGCTGGAAACACCATATATTTT.

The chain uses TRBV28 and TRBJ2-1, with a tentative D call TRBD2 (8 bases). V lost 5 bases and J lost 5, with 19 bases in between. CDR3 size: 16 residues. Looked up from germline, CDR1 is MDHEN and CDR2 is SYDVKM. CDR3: CASSPRGTRMNNEQFF. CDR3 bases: TGTGCCAGCAGTCCCAGGGGGACTAGAATGAACAATGAGCAGTTCTTC.

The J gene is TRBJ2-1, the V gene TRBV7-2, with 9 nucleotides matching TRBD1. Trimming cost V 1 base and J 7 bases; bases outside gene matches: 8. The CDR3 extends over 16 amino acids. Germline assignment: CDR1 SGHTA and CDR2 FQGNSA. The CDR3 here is CASSLVPQGAVNEQFF. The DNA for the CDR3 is TGTGCCAGCAGCTTAGTTCCACAGGGGGCTGTGAATGAGCAGTTCTTC.

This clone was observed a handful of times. The CDR3 nucleotides are TGTGCCAGCAGCCCCCAGGGGGGTAGCCGCACAGATACGCAGTATTTT. This codes for CASSPQGGSRTDTQYF. The J gene is TRBJ2-3, the V gene TRBV14, with a possible D match to TRBD1 (7 bases). Trimming pared 4 bases from V and 1 base from J, leaving 15 bases between. The CDR3 runs 16 residues. Germline V lookup: CDR1 SGHDN, CDR2 FVKESK.

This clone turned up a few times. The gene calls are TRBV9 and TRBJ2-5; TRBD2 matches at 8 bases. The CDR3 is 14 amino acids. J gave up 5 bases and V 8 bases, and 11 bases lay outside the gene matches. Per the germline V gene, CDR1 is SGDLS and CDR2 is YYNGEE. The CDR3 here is CASSGAGVGETQYF. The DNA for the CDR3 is TGTGCCAGTAGTGGAGCGGGAGTTGGCGAGACCCAGTACTTC.

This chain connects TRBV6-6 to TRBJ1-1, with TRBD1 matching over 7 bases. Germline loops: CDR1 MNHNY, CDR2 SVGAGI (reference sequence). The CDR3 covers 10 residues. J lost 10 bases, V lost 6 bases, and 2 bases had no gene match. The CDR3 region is CASRGDRAFF. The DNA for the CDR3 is TGTGCCAGCAGGGGGGACAGAGCTTTCTTT.

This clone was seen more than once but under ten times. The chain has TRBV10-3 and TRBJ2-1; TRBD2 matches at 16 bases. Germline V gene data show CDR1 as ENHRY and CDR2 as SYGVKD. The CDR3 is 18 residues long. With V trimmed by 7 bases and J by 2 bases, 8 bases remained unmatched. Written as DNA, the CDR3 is TGTGCCATCACCGCGGGACTAGCGGGGGGGCCCCCCTACAATGAGCAGTTCTTC. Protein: CAITAGLAGGPPYNEQFF.

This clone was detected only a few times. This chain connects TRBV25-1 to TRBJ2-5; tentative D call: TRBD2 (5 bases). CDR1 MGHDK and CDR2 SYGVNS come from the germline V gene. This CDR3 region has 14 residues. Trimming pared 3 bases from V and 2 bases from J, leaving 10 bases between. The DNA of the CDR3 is TGTGCCAGCAGTGATCCGGGAATGCAAGAGACCCAGTACTTC. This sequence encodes CASSDPGMQETQYF. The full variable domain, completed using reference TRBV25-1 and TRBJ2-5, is EADIYQTPRYLVIGTGKKITLECSQTMGHDKMYWYQQDPGMELHLIHYSYGVNSTEKGDLSSESTVSRIRTEHFPLTLESARPSHTSQYLCASSDPGMQETQYFGPGTRLLVL.

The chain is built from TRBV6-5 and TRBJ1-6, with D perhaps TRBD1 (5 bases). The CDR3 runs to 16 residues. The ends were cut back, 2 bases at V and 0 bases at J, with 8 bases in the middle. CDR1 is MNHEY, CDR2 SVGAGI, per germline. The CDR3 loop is CASSYGGSSYNSPLHF. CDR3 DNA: TGTGCCAGCAGTTACGGGGGTTCCTCCTATAATTCACCCCTCCACTTT.

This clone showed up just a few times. CDR3 in amino acids: CASSLVPTRAATGEQYF. DNA of the CDR3: TGCGCCAGCAGCTTGGTCCCCACTCGGGCGGCGACGGGTGAGCAGTACTTC. The chain couples TRBV5-1 to TRBJ2-7; D gene unclear. V gave up 0 bases and J gave up 7 bases, with 23 bases separating them. The CDR3 is made up of 17 amino acids. Germline loops: CDR1 SGHRS, CDR2 YFSETQ.

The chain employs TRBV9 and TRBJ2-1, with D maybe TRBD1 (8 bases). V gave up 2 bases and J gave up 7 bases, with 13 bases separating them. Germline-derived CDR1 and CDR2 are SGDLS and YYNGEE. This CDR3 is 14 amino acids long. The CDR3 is CASSVNRGGNEQFF. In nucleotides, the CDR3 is TGTGCCAGCAGCGTCAACAGGGGGGGAAATGAGCAGTTCTTC.

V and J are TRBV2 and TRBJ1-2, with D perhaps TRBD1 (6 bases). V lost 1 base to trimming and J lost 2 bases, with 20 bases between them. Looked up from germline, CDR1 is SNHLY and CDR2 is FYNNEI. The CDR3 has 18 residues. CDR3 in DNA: TGTGCCAGCAGTGAAGGTTGGGGGGCCCCGACTGCCAACTATGGCTACACCTTC. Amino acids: CASSEGWGAPTANYGYTF. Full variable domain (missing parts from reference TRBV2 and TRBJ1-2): EPEVTQTPSHQVTQMGQEVILRCVPISNHLYFYWYRQILGQKVEFLVSFYNNEISEKSEIFDDQFSVERPDGSNFTLKIRSTKLEDSAMYFCASSEGWGAPTANYGYTFGSGTRLTVV.

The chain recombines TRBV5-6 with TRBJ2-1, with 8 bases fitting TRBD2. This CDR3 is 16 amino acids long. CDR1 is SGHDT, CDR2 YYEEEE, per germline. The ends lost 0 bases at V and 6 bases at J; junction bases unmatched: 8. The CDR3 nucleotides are TGTGCCAGCAGCTTGGCGTTCAGCGGGAGTCCCAATGAGCAGTTCTTC. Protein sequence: CASSLAFSGSPNEQFF.

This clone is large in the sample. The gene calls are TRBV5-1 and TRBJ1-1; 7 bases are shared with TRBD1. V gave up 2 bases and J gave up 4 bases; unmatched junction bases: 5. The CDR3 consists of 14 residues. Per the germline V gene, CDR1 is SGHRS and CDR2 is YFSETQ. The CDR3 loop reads CASSFTGDGTEAFF. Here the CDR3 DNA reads TGCGCCAGCAGCTTCACAGGGGACGGCACTGAAGCTTTCTTT.

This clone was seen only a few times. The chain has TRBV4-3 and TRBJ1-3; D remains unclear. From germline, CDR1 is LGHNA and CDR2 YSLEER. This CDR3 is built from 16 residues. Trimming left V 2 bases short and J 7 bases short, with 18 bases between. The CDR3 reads CASSQTRGFRFNTIYF. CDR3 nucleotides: TGCGCCAGCAGCCAAACACGTGGGTTTAGGTTTAACACCATATATTTT.

Here the CDR3 DNA reads TGTGCCAGCAGCAAGAGCGACCGCCTGGGGGATGAGCAGTTCTTC. Translated, it gives CASSKSDRLGDEQFF. The V gene is TRBV21-1, the J gene TRBJ2-1. TRBV21-1 has pseudogene status. This CDR3 is 15 amino acids long.